This T cell receptor beta chain was observed in a study of T cells and copy number aberrations in small-cell lung cancer. The assay was immunoSEQ multiplex PCR, and TCRdb's table has in-frame clones only and misses some. The sample records over 6,500 clones, approximately 85% being singletons. Germline V gene lookup returns CDR1 SGHNT and CDR2 YENEEA. V lost 5 bases to trimming and J lost 8 bases, with 7 bases between them. The CDR3 consists of 11 residues. J is TRBJ2-1 and V is TRBV11-3; D remains unclear. The sample taken for sequencing was normal tissue next to the tumor. The clonotype comes from a woman between 45 and 65 years old with small cell lung cancer. The CDR3 DNA sequence: TGTGCCAGCAGCCGTAGTGATGAGCAGTTCTTC. It yields the protein CASSRSDEQFF.